Below, 18 T cell receptor beta chains from the same sample are listed, as sequenced in a study of blood T cell repertoires in COVID-19. Using immunoSEQ multiplex PCR, the repertoire was profiled, and TCRdb retains in-frame clones only, with some absent. The data show some 400,000 clones, around 87% seen once. Material for sequencing was peripheral blood. These receptors were collected from a woman aged 55 to 70 with COVID-19, enrolled during active disease.

This chain uses TRBV29-1 with TRBJ2-7; tentative D call: TRBD1 (6 bases). Germline-derived CDR1 and CDR2 are SQVTM and ANQGSEA. This CDR3 is built from 15 residues. V was clipped by 4 bases and J by 5 bases, with 21 bases between them. CDR3 residues: CSVVVRIGTLHEQYF. The CDR3 nucleotides read TGCAGCGTTGTGGTTCGCATTGGGACACTTCACGAGCAGTACTTC.

The CDR3 protein is CASRQRGNNEQFF. CDR3 in DNA: TGCGCCAGCAGGCAGCGGGGGAACAATGAGCAGTTCTTC. The rearrangement joins TRBV5-1 to TRBJ2-1; TRBD2 matches at 8 bases. The germline gives CDR1 SGHRS, CDR2 YFSETQ. V shed 5 bases, J shed 5 bases, and the junction held 3 bases outside the gene matches. The CDR3 loop spans 13 amino acids. Together with reference TRBV5-1 and TRBJ2-1, the CDR3 gives the full variable domain: KAGVTQTPRYLIKTRGQQVTLSCSPISGHRSVSWYQQTPGQGLQFLFEYFSETQRNKGNFPGRFSGRQFSNSRSEMNVSTLELGDSALYLCASRQRGNNEQFFGPGTRLTVL.

Of note for this clone: Sequence at one end of the junction differs from germline and may be a read error. The gene calls are TRBV7-7 and TRBJ2-2; TRBD1 or TRBD2 may be the D gene (5 bases each). The CDR3 has 15 residues. CDR1 and CDR2 (germline): SSHAT, FNYEAQ (reference sequence). The CDR3: CASSLEGLNTGELFF. CDR3 coding DNA: TGTGCTAGCAGCTTAGAGGGGTTGAACACCGGGGAGCTGTTTTTT.

This chain joins TRBV10-3 and TRBJ2-5; D ambiguous. The V end lost 8 bases, the J end lost 7 bases, and 11 bases lay between the germline ends. CDR1 is ENHRY and CDR2 is SYGVKD in the germline V gene. The CDR3 extends over 11 amino acids. CDR3 DNA: TGTGCCATCTACCCCGGTCCGACCCAGTACTTC. Translated: CAIYPGPTQYF.

This clone was observed a few times. This CDR3 reads CASHGGGSWNTEAFF. DNA for the CDR3: TGTGCCTCTCACGGCGGGGGTTCATGGAACACTGAAGCTTTCTTT. The rearrangement links TRBV6-5 to TRBJ1-1; TRBD1 is a possible D gene (5 bases). From germline, CDR1 is MNHEY and CDR2 SVGAGI. The CDR3 is made up of 15 amino acids. Trimming stripped 11 bases from V and 1 base from J, with 20 bases between.

V gene TRBV28 combines with J gene TRBJ1-2; D is perhaps TRBD1 (6 bases). The CDR3 length is 15 residues. CDR1 is MDHEN, CDR2 SYDVKM, per germline. V was cut by 2 bases and J by 6 bases, with 16 bases left in between. The CDR3, as DNA: TGTGCCAGCAGTTTAGGGGGCTCCATGGCTGATGGCTACACCTTC. This codes for CASSLGGSMADGYTF.

This rearrangement joins TRBV3-1 (or the pseudogene TRBV3-2) to TRBJ2-7; possible D gene TRBD1, 5 bases. V was clipped by 5 bases and J by 6 bases, with 11 bases between them. The CDR3 loop spans 12 amino acids. The germline V gene encodes CDR1 LGHDT and CDR2 YNNKEL (reference sequence). Here the CDR3 DNA reads TGTGCCAGCAGCGCAGGGCGAGGCGAGCAGTACTTC. Translating it yields CASSAGRGEQYF.

This sequence joins TRBV11-2 and TRBJ2-7; D not certain. V shed 5 bases and J shed 4 bases, with 12 bases lying between them. The CDR3 runs to 13 residues. The germline gives CDR1 SGHAT, CDR2 FQNNGV. CDR3 in DNA: TGTGCCAGCAGCCCCCCGGGTCTATACGAGCAGTACTTC. It specifies CASSPPGLYEQYF.

The chain recombines TRBV2 with TRBJ1-2, with TRBD1 identical over 7 bases. J lost 9 bases, V lost 8 bases, and 9 bases had no gene match. In germline, CDR1 is SNHLY, CDR2 FYNNEI. The CDR3 is 12 residues long. CDR3 sequence reads: CASRDSIWSYTF. CDR3 sequence (DNA): TGTGCCAGCCGGGACAGCATATGGAGCTACACCTTC.

The chain employs TRBV5-1 and TRBJ2-1; 7 bases line up with TRBD1. The CDR3 length is 15 residues. Per germline, CDR1 SGHRS and CDR2 YFSETQ. V lost 0 bases, J lost 0 bases, and 0 bases stayed unmatched. As DNA, the CDR3 is TGCGCCAGCAGCTTGGAGGGGGCCTCCTACAATGAGCAGTTCTTC. It yields the protein CASSLEGASYNEQFF.

The chain employs TRBV6-5 and TRBJ2-4; 11 bases agree with TRBD2. The V and J ends lost 4 bases and 14 bases, in that order; junction bases with no gene match: 10. Per germline, CDR1 MNHEY and CDR2 SVGAGI. The CDR3 loop spans 14 amino acids. Here the CDR3 DNA reads TGTGCCAGCAGTTCACTCCCGGGACTAGCGGACAAGTACTTC. This gives the protein CASSSLPGLADKYF.

This sequence joins TRBV27 and TRBJ2-7; a possible D gene is TRBD1 (5 bases). V lost 6 bases and J lost 4, with 7 bases in between. This CDR3 contains 11 residues. CDR1 and CDR2 (germline): MNHEY, SMNVEV (reference sequence). CDR3 region: CASRTEYEQYF. Here the CDR3 DNA reads TGTGCCAGCAGGACAGAGTACGAGCAGTACTTC.

Of note for this clone: A junction boundary mismatches the germline segment, possibly from a read error. J is TRBJ1-2 and V is TRBV3-1 (or the pseudogene TRBV3-2), with D uncertain. In germline, CDR1 is LGHDT, CDR2 YNNKEL (reference sequence). The CDR3 is 12 residues long. This chain's CDR3 is CASSQVGRSRAF. The CDR3, as DNA: TGTGCCAGCAGCCAAGTAGGGAGGAGCCGGGCCTTC.

This rearrangement joins TRBV7-9 to TRBJ2-7; a possible D gene is TRBD1 (5 bases). The germline gives CDR1 SEHNR, CDR2 FQNEAQ (reference sequence). V lost 2 bases to trimming and J lost 0 bases, with 8 bases between them. This CDR3 contains 14 residues. Written as DNA, the CDR3 is TGTGCCAGCAGCTTACAGGGTGACTCCTACGAGCAGTACTTC. Translated, it gives CASSLQGDSYEQYF.

The chain carries TRBV14 and TRBJ2-2, with TRBD2 identical over 9 bases. CDR3 size: 17 residues. Germline V lookup: CDR1 SGHDN, CDR2 FVKESK. After removal of 3 bases from V and 5 bases from J, the junction contained 10 bases not matched to a gene. CDR3 protein: CASSQQIAGVRTGELFF. In DNA form, the CDR3 reads TGTGCCAGCAGCCAGCAAATAGCGGGGGTTCGAACCGGGGAGCTGTTTTTT.

This clone was counted a few times. This chain links TRBV3-1 (or the pseudogene TRBV3-2) with TRBJ2-1; 8 bases map to TRBD1. The germline CDR1 and CDR2 sequences are LGHDT and YNNKEL (reference sequence). V shed 0 bases and J 5 bases; nucleotides not matched to a gene: 9. The CDR3 spans 17 residues. The CDR3 region is CASSQDIRGQGNNEQFF. The CDR3 coding sequence is TGTGCCAGCAGCCAAGATATTCGAGGACAGGGTAACAATGAGCAGTTCTTC.

The V gene is TRBV14, the J gene TRBJ1-4; D ambiguous. Trimming stripped 1 base from V and 8 bases from J, with 11 bases between. In germline, CDR1 is SGHDN, CDR2 FVKESK. This CDR3 spans 14 amino acids. The CDR3 DNA reads TGTGCCAGCAGCCAAGGGGCCACCTGGGAAAAACTGTTTTTT. This encodes CASSQGATWEKLFF.

This clone was seen more than once but under ten times. This chain uses TRBV19 with TRBJ2-1; 13 nucleotides align to TRBD2. Trimming took 5 bases from V and 8 from J; bases not matched to a gene: 12. CDR3 length: 17 residues. Germline CDR1 is LNHDA and CDR2 is SQIVND (reference sequence). The CDR3 here is CASSDIQLAGGMHEQFF. In DNA, the CDR3 is TGTGCCAGTAGTGATATACAACTAGCGGGGGGGATGCATGAGCAGTTCTTC. Variable domain in full (rest from reference TRBV19 and TRBJ2-1): DGGITQSPKYLFRKEGQNVTLSCEQNLNHDAMYWYRQDPGQGLRLIYYSQIVNDFQKGDIAEGYSVSREKKESFPLTVTSAQKNPTAFYLCASSDIQLAGGMHEQFFGPGTRLTVL.